These 9 T cell receptor beta chains were all obtained from the same sample, sequenced in a study of cytomegalovirus exposure and HLA in healthy donors. The primer mix had 60 Vbeta and 13 Jbeta primers. Sequenced by immunoSEQ multiplex PCR; TCRdb stores in-frame clones only, minus some. Among approximately 150,000 clones listed, about 80% were seen once. Sample: PBMCs. These receptors came from a man aged 25-45 years in good health and CMV-seronegative.

This chain's CDR3 is CASSLRPGTGYRGEAFF. The DNA for the CDR3 is TGTGCCAGCAGCTTACGTCCCGGGACAGGGTATCGTGGTGAAGCTTTCTTT. The gene calls are TRBV11-2 and TRBJ1-1; 9 bases agree with TRBD1. The CDR3 has 17 amino acids. V lost 2 bases and J lost 7; bases outside the gene matches: 14. Germline V CDR1 and CDR2: SGHAT, FQNNGV. Supplemented by reference TRBV11-2 and TRBJ1-1, the full variable domain reads EAGVAQSPRYKIIEKRQSVAFWCNPISGHATLYWYQQILGQGPKLLIQFQNNGVVDDSQLPKDRFSAERLKGVDSTLKIQPAKLEDSAVYLCASSLRPGTGYRGEAFFGQGTRLTVV.

The V gene is TRBV7-3, the J gene TRBJ2-3; 9 nucleotides agree with TRBD2. Germline loops: CDR1 SGHTA, CDR2 FQGTGA. The length of the CDR3 is 18 residues. After removal of 5 bases from V and 5 bases from J, the junction contained 17 bases not matched to a gene. DNA for the CDR3: TGTGCCAGCAGCCGGGGGCGGGGGGGAGCTACCTCCGGAGATACGCAGTATTTT. Translated: CASSRGRGGATSGDTQYF.

This chain links TRBV7-8 with TRBJ1-3; D remains ambiguous. The CDR3 is made up of 14 amino acids. Trimming pared 1 base from V and 0 bases from J, leaving 4 bases between. Germline V gives CDR1 SGHVS, CDR2 FQNEAQ. CDR3 DNA: TGTGCCAGCAGCTTAGAAGCCTCTGGAAACACCATATATTTT. This sequence encodes CASSLEASGNTIYF. The full variable domain, in which reference TRBV7-8 and TRBJ1-3 provide the parts outside the CDR3, is GAGVSQSPRYKVAKRGQDVALRCDPISGHVSLFWYQQALGQGPEFLTYFQNEAQLDKSGLPSDRFFAERPEGSVSTLKIQRTQQEDSAVYLCASSLEASGNTIYFGEGSWLTVV.

This rearrangement joins TRBV13 to TRBJ2-7, with 13 bases aligning to TRBD2. Germline-derived CDR1 and CDR2 are PRHDT and FYEKMQ (reference sequence). J gave up 4 bases and V 4 bases, and 1 base lay outside the gene matches. The CDR3 has 14 residues. The CDR3 reads CASSSGLAGYEQYF. In nucleotides, the CDR3 is TGTGCCAGCAGCTCGGGACTAGCGGGATACGAGCAGTACTTC.

This sequence joins TRBV5-1 and TRBJ2-7; possible D gene TRBD2, 6 bases. This CDR3 is built from 15 residues. CDR1 and CDR2 from the germline V gene are SGHRS and YFSETQ. V lost 1 base to trimming and J lost 5 bases, with 16 bases between them. The CDR3 nucleotides are TGCGCCAGCAGCTTGCCGGGGGTAGCTGGCCACGAGCAGTACTTC. It translates to CASSLPGVAGHEQYF.

This chain joins TRBV2 and TRBJ1-3; D may be TRBD1 (6 bases). The germline V and J ends were trimmed by 9 bases and 0 bases, with 12 bases remaining between them. Germline values: CDR1 SNHLY, CDR2 FYNNEI. The CDR3 sequence is 14 residues long. CDR3 region: CARGGHRSGNTIYF. The CDR3 DNA is TGTGCCAGAGGGGGACATCGCTCTGGAAACACCATATATTTT.

The genes are TRBV28 and TRBJ2-1; 9 bases are shared with TRBD1. Germline V gene lookup returns CDR1 MDHEN and CDR2 SYDVKM. The CDR3 is 12 residues long. J gave up 10 bases and V 10 bases, and 8 bases lay outside the gene matches. As DNA, the CDR3 is TGTGCCACGGGACAGGGCTGGGAGGAGCAGTTCTTC. This encodes CATGQGWEEQFF.

The chain is built from TRBV4-1 and TRBJ2-7; the D is unclear. This CDR3 region has 15 residues. Germline CDR1 reads MGHRA; CDR2 reads YSYEKL. V was clipped by 0 bases and J by 0 bases, with 9 bases between them. For the CDR3, the DNA is TGCGCCAGCAGCCAAGAAATGGCTAGCTCCTACGAGCAGTACTTC. This encodes CASSQEMASSYEQYF.

The chain joins TRBV12-5 to TRBJ1-1, with TRBD1 matching 9 bases. V trimming: 1 base; J trimming: 3 bases; junction bases outside the gene matches: 9. CDR3 length equals 17 residues. Germline CDR1 is LGHNT and CDR2 is FRNRAP. The CDR3: CASGLATGTGTHTEAFF. The CDR3 DNA sequence: TGTGCTAGTGGTTTGGCCACCGGGACAGGGACGCACACTGAAGCTTTCTTT.